This T cell receptor (beta chain) emerged from a study of early T cells in non-severe SARS-CoV-2 infection. Across the study: Chains were unpaired, as sequencing was done on bulk RNA from unsorted whole blood. Study-level points and caveats: Anti-spike CD8 responses were favored in VDJdb matching, and private and CD4 specificities were missed.

Ten or more counts support this clonotype. The target antigen is unknown. Unique molecular identifiers were added to individual cDNA molecules. One entry per CDR3 protein results from TCRdb running MiXCR on the 5' RACE reads. This table has 70,000 to 85,000 distinct CDR3 sequences, 12% appearing once. The CDR3 contains 12 residues. Germline CDR1 reads LGHDT; CDR2 reads YNNKEL (reference sequence). The ends were cut back, 4 bases at V and 6 bases at J, with 9 bases in the middle. Material for sequencing was whole blood. The chain carries TRBV3-1 and TRBJ1-2; no definite D call. The sequence came from an adult who was a healthcare worker with PCR-confirmed SARS-CoV-2 infection or an uninfected control (not recorded which). The CDR3 region has the DNA TGTGCCAGCAGCCCGGACGGAAATGGCTACACCTTC. Translation: CASSPDGNGYTF.